Given below is one TCR beta chain in context. Its target is not known. Unrecorded immune exposure was likely among donors, who were nominally healthy when sampled. Germline assignment: CDR1 KGHSH and CDR2 LQKENI. This CDR3 spans 16 amino acids. The V end lost 1 base, the J end lost 3 bases, and 14 bases lay between the germline ends. Amplification used 60 Vbeta primers and 13 Jbeta primers. TCRdb's copy holds only in-frame clones and misses some; the assay was immunoSEQ multiplex PCR. Seen here are about 160,000 clones, approximately 80% observed once, and the top ten hold 5% to 7%. This sample was included in a study of cytomegalovirus exposure and HLA in healthy donors. Overall study findings and caveats: An assumption of roughly uniform sequencing depth across donors underlay the presence/absence analyses. The majority of CMV-associated TCR beta chains were reported as apparently HLA-restricted in a later analysis.

The V call is TRBV18, the J call TRBJ2-3; D is possibly TRBD2 (6 bases). Material for sequencing was PBMCs. The receptor was isolated from a man aged 45-65 years in good health and CMV-seropositive. CDR3 protein: CASSPLSGSGTDTQYF. CDR3 nucleotide sequence: TGTGCCAGCTCACCACTTAGCGGCTCAGGGACAGATACGCAGTATTTT.